This TCR beta chain stems from a study of T-cell memory formation after mild COVID-19. Study-level background: TCR clusters were mostly donor specific. General study results and limits: CD4/CD8 balance held among clones contracting day 15 to 85, and later expanders leaned CD4+. Pre-infection memory harbored some responding clones, suggesting cross-reactive memory joined.

With respect to this clonotype: As yet, its antigen is unknown.

5'RACE primed from the constant segment yielded TCR alpha and TCR beta cDNA libraries bearing sample barcodes and UMIs. TCRdb ran MiXCR on the 5' RACE reads and lists one entry per CDR3 protein. The sample comprises about 140,000 distinct CDR3 sequences, 15% to 20% of which are singletons, and approximately 2% rests with the top ten. The CDR3 runs to 18 residues. The ends lost 6 bases at V and 2 bases at J; junction bases unmatched: 6. Sequenced input: PBMCs or a T cell subset sorted from them (not recorded which). The chain links TRBV12-3 or TRBV12-4 to TRBJ2-6; TRBD2 matches 14 bases. The source of this sequence is an adult woman who had mild COVID-19 (a few samples of this study predate the infection). Cell type and time point are not known. As DNA, the CDR3 is TGTGCCAGCAGCTCAGGGACTAGCGGGAGCCCTGGGGCCAACGTCCTGACTTTC. It specifies CASSSGTSGSPGANVLTF.